This T cell receptor (beta chain) emerged from a study of shared clonotypes between healthy human individuals. Sequencing was performed with immunoSEQ multiplex PCR; in TCRdb, only in-frame clones are kept and a portion is missing. The sample records over 850,000 clones, about 84% being singletons. Splitting of CD4+ cells produced CD45RA+ naive and CD45RA-negative memory subsets. About this clone: Its antigen is unknown.

The germline V gene has CDR1 SSHAT and CDR2 FNYEAQ (reference sequence). This CDR3 has 15 residues. J gave up 3 bases and V 1 base, and 4 bases lay outside the gene matches. Broader study findings: In the sorted subsets, rarefaction showed sequencing was incomplete despite large depth.

The chain is built from TRBV7-7 and TRBJ2-5, with 8 bases fitting TRBD2. The TCR originated in a man aged 18 to 35 in good health. Some clones in this sample may be carry-over from other donors' samples. The sequenced material came from memory CD4+ T cells from PBMCs. This sample's subset: CD45RA-negative fraction. The CDR3 region is CASSLEPGGEETQYF. The CDR3 region has the DNA TGTGCCAGCAGCTTAGAGCCGGGGGGGGAAGAGACCCAGTACTTC. Full variable domain (remainder filled in from reference TRBV7-7 and TRBJ2-5): GAGVSQSPRYKVTKRGQDVTLRCDPISSHATLYWYQQALGQGPEFLTYFNYEAQPDKSGLPSDRFSAERPEGSISTLTIQRTEQRDSAMYRCASSLEPGGEETQYFGPGTRLLVL.